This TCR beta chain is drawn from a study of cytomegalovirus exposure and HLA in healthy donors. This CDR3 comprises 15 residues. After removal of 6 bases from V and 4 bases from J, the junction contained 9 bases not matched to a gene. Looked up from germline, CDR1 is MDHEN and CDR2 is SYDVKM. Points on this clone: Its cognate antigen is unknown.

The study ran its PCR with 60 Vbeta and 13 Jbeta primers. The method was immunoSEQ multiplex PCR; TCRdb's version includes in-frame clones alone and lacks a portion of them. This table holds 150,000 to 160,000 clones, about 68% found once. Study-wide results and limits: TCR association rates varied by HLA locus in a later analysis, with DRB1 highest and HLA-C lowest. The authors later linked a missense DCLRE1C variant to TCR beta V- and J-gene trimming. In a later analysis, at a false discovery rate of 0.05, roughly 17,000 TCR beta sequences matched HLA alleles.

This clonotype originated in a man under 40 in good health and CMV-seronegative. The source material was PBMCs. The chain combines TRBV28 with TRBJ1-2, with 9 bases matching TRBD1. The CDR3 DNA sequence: TGTGCCAGCAGCCGAACAGGGGGCACTGGCTATGGCTACACCTTC. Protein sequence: CASSRTGGTGYGYTF.